The TCR beta chain under discussion was sequenced for a study of T cells in Graves' hyperthyroidism and ophthalmopathy. The junction had 7 bases not matched to a gene; V was cut back by 5 bases and J by 6 bases. The V gene's germline CDR1 is SGHAT and CDR2 FQDESV (reference sequence). The CDR3 is 14 amino acids. The TCR beta CDR3 regions underwent amplification using RNA transcripts as the source. RT-PCR in the first round (using the HTBI primer set) targeted the TCR CDR3. TCRdb fed the multiplex PCR reads into MiXCR, producing one record per CDR3 protein. The table includes 750,000 to 900,000 distinct CDR3 sequences, 35% to 40% detected once. This clonotype was seen repeatedly, ten times or more.

The J gene is TRBJ2-5, the V gene TRBV11-1; 9 bases agree with TRBD1. This TCR was sampled from a man aged 18 to 29 with Graves' hyperthyroidism. The material sequenced was blood. This CDR3 is CASSHGQGTQTQYF. CDR3 bases: TGTGCCAGCAGCCACGGACAGGGGACGCAGACCCAGTACTTC.